This T cell receptor (beta chain) stems from a study of cytomegalovirus exposure and HLA in healthy donors. Study observations and caveats: Later, TCR association rates were found to vary by HLA locus, highest for DRB1 and lowest for HLA-C. Some V segments (TRBV6-2 and TRBV6-3 among them) were excluded as indistinguishable.

60 Vbeta and 13 Jbeta primers were used in PCR. Data came from immunoSEQ multiplex PCR; TCRdb stores just in-frame clones and leaves some out. The repertoire includes approximately 130,000 clones, 75% to 85% of them detected once, and roughly 2.6% sits in the top ten. Notes on this clone: Its specificity is unknown.

CDR3 length: 16 residues. Germline V gene data show CDR1 as SNHLY and CDR2 as FYNNEI. The J segment lost 3 bases and the V segment lost 6 bases, leaving 10 bases of the junction unmatched. The sample comprised PBMCs. This chain connects TRBV2 to TRBJ1-1; TRBD1 aligns across 10 bases. The TCR sequence derives from a man in his fifties in good health and CMV-seronegative. The CDR3 DNA reads as TGTGCCAGCAGCCCGGGACAGGGGACCTTGGACACTGAAGCTTTCTTT. It encodes CASSPGQGTLDTEAFF.